The 6 T cell receptor beta chains below were found in one sample sequenced in a study of T cell clones after liver transplantation (dated by TCRdb to between 2017 and 2020). The library was built by means of the immunoSEQ multiplex PCR assay. Drawn from immuneACCESS, this table holds only the in-frame rearrangements with V and J called that TCRdb kept. Clones are partly lost; checked studies trace under half to an unresolved V gene and leave the rest unexplained. The sample has some 80,000 clones on record, under 90% of them singletons. The ten top clones hold 2.1% of the sample. The source material was CD4+ T cells from blood, sampled about 50 months after liver transplant. The receptors come from a human patient who received a liver transplant. After a transplant, some of the T cells may come from the graft donor.

The chain is built from TRBV30 and TRBJ2-2; 7 bases align to TRBD1. Germline V gene data show CDR1 as GTSNPN and CDR2 as SVGIG (reference sequence). CDR3 length: 14 amino acids. Germline trimming cut 5 bases from V and 7 bases from J; bases unmatched to any gene: 10. CDR3 residues: CAWVPGTVFGELFF. For the CDR3, the DNA is TGTGCCTGGGTACCAGGGACAGTTTTCGGGGAGCTGTTTTTT.

This clone was observed many times. The chain couples TRBV6-1 to TRBJ2-5, with 10 bases fitting TRBD2. The CDR3 loop spans 14 amino acids. J lost 7 bases, V lost 2 bases, and 4 bases had no gene match. CDR1 MNHNS and CDR2 SASEGT come from the germline V gene. The CDR3 is CASSELAGVWTQYF. CDR3 DNA: TGTGCCAGCAGTGAACTAGCGGGGGTGTGGACCCAGTACTTC.

The V gene is TRBV10-3, the J gene TRBJ2-1; no clear D. The CDR3 is made up of 14 amino acids. Germline loops: CDR1 ENHRY, CDR2 SYGVKD. V gave up 3 bases and J gave up 6 bases, with 12 bases separating them. The DNA for the CDR3 is TGTGCCATCAGTGAATCTTCGACACGCAATGAGCAGTTCTTC. Protein: CAISESSTRNEQFF.

V and J are TRBV18 and TRBJ2-3; maybe TRBD2 (6 bases). Germline loops: CDR1 KGHSH, CDR2 LQKENI. V was shortened by 3 bases and J by 6 bases, with 16 bases between the two germline ends. The CDR3 length is 15 residues. The DNA of the CDR3 is TGTGCCAGCTCACCTGGGGGGTGGCGTGGCGATACGCAGTATTTT. It codes for CASSPGGWRGDTQYF.

This clone was found once. The J gene is TRBJ2-3, the V gene TRBV7-9, with TRBD2 as a possible D gene (5 bases). This CDR3 is built from 15 residues. CDR1 is SEHNR, CDR2 FQNEAQ, per germline (reference sequence). V lost 5 bases, J lost 10 bases, and 22 bases lay in between. CDR3 in amino acids: CASSRIPEGRRSQYF. DNA of the CDR3: TGTGCCAGCAGCCGCATCCCAGAGGGCCGGCGTTCGCAGTATTTT.

V gene TRBV6-6 combines with J gene TRBJ2-7; 9 bases map to TRBD1. V was pared by 7 bases and J by 3 bases, with 7 bases of the junction left unmatched. Germline-derived CDR1 and CDR2 are MNHNY and SVGAGI (reference sequence). The CDR3 runs 14 residues. The CDR3, as DNA: TGTGCCAGCACCTCGGGACAGGGACTCTACGAGCAGTACTTC. Its protein product is CASTSGQGLYEQYF.